This TCR beta chain was profiled in a study of long-term antiretroviral therapy in people with HIV (dated by TCRdb to between 2021 and 2022). At the level of the whole study: The earliest samples were collected approximately a decade before the 2015 WHO recommendation for immediate ART, a period when ART was typically delayed until CD4 counts fell. A retrospective serial study tested whether changes in peripheral blood TRB repertoire composition and diversity were associated with ART initiation and durable HIV suppression. A total of 150 to 200 cryopreserved PBMC samples were contributed to the cohort by 30 adults with confirmed HIV infection, with samples collected serially over a mean of approximately six years (range 1-12). Among the approximately 30 participants with HIV, around 10 were female. Test extractions of a monoclonal T-cell line alongside approximately 34 polyclonal samples showed no cross-contamination during QIAcube processing. Beyond this particular receptor, the publication reports: Limited PBMC availability meant only the TCR beta chain was sequenced, without alpha chain pairing. No data were available on ART adherence, viral resistance or therapy changes, limiting inferences about post-ART repertoire changes. ART initiation was associated with a significant increase in TRB diversity, but diversity stayed significantly below transplant donor controls even after long-term ART. Because pre-ART samples had limited cell numbers, unsorted PBMC were profiled rather than sorted CD4+ and CD8+ T cells. The samples span the years 2004 to 2017, and the ART regimens used at that time may not be as effective as current regimens. Compared with controls, HIV repertoires had narrower CDR3 length ranges, and the network structure pointed to an antigen-experienced repertoire that shifted only slightly toward naive after ART. Expanded TRB clones identified before ART initiation dominated the repertoire across all time points, though the dominance fluctuated and decreased in many PLHIV after ART.

The immunoSEQ hsTCRB v3.0 assay was used at survey level resolution for TRB variable region sequencing. TRB sequencing targeted a depth of about 40,000-50,000 T-cell genomes per sample. TRB libraries were pooled and sequenced on an Illumina MiSeq using a v3 150-cycle kit. The authors processed their data as follows. Repertoire analysis was performed in R inside a reproducible Nextflow workflow that covered QC, data transformation and analysis. LymphoSeq2, an R package for exploring AIRR-Seq data, was used to implement the custom analyses. Several samples yielding fewer than 5000 total TRB sequences were excluded, leaving around 200 analyzed HIV repertoires. Among the roughly 180 retained HIV repertoires, more than 55 were collected before ART initiation and more than 120 after ART initiation. Repertoires were downsampled to 5000 TRB nucleotide sequences, with summary statistics averaged over 100 downsampling iterations. TRB sequences were retained for analysis only if CDR3 regions of at least seven amino acids were present. A Shannon entropy-derived clonality score and the Gini coefficient were used to measure diversity. In the repertoire networks, any two of the top 5000 CDR3 amino acid sequences were connected whenever the two sequences differed by an edit distance of one. For TRB CDR3 amino acid sequences, antigen specificity groups and MHC restriction were predicted with GLIPH2. To flag known associations with CMV, EBV, HIV or tissue antigens, CDR3 amino acid sequences were compared against VDJdb and McPAS-TCR. Pre-ART, post-ART and control groups were compared with Wilcoxon signed-rank tests and Holm-Bonferroni correction. TCRdb provides this immuneACCESS table in a form limited to in-frame rearrangements. Some clones are lacking; in checked studies, under half of them reflect an unresolved V gene, and why the rest are absent is not known. V and J calls and clone size follow that table, whereas D and trimming were derived from the DNA. The sample yields about 33,000 clones; roughly 95% were counted once. The ten largest clones capture under 2.5% of the sample.

At the junction V is shortened by 4 bases and J by 2 bases, with 8 bases in between. Per the germline V gene, MNHNS is the CDR1 and SASEGT is the CDR2. The cysteine opens and the phenylalanine closes a CDR3 of 13 amino acids. Only CDR3 DNA remains: 39 bases, in frame from the first base. Inclusion was restricted to participants for whom at least one PBMC sample before ART initiation and at least two post-ART samples were available. Every participant with HIV received treatment in the United States of America. Before DNA extraction, cryopreserved samples of 1-10 million PBMC were thawed and then washed. At the time of the earliest PBMC sample, participants with HIV were aged between about 20 and 60 years. Per participant, PBMC samples came from 1-4 timepoints prior to ART initiation and 2-8 timepoints following ART initiation, for a median of 7 samples. Serial HIV viral load, CD4+ T-cell count, ART history and demographic data were obtained for every participant. Genomic DNA was extracted from unsorted PBMC with a Qiagen kit on a QIAcube, processed in batches of 12 samples.

Concerning this clone itself: Its antigen has not been determined. Qualities for individual bases were not recorded, and no much larger clone is one base off.

The receptor was isolated from a man aged 25 to 40 with HIV. Sequenced material: unsorted PBMCs, taken roughly 6.9 years after starting antiretroviral therapy. The receptor chain draws on TRBV6-1 and TRBJ2-5; the D region possibly corresponds to TRBD1 (5 bases align). Here is the DNA: TGTGCCAGCAGTGGACAGTTTCAAGAGACCCAGTACTTC. The encoded protein is CASSGQFQETQYF.